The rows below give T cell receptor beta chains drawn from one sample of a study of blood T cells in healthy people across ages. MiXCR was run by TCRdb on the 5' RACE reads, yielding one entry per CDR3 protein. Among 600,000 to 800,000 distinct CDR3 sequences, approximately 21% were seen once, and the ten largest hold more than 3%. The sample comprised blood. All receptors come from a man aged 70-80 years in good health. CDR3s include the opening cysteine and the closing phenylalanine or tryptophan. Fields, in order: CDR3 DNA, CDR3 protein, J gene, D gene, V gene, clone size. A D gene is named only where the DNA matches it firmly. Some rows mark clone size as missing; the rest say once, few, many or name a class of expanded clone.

CDR3 DNA: TGTGCCAGCAGCCGAGCGGGAGTCGGCACAGATACGCAGTATTTT
CDR3 protein: CASSRAGVGTDTQYF
J gene: TRBJ2-3
D gene: TRBD2
V gene: TRBV7-9
clone size: many

CDR3 DNA: TGCGCCAGCAGCTCGACAGGGAAGTCCTACGAGCAGTACTTC
CDR3 protein: CASSSTGKSYEQYF
J gene: TRBJ2-7
D gene: TRBD1
V gene: TRBV5-1
clone size: few

CDR3 DNA: TGTGCCAGCAGTTACTCGACTAGCGGGGCTAGCACAGATACGCAGTATTTT
CDR3 protein: CASSYSTSGASTDTQYF
J gene: TRBJ2-3
D gene: TRBD2
V gene: TRBV6-5
clone size: NA

CDR3 DNA: TGTGCCAGCAGCTTAACCAGTGGAGAGACCCGGTACTTC
CDR3 protein: CASSLTSGETRYF
J gene: TRBJ2-5
D gene: NA
V gene: TRBV7-9
clone size: NA

CDR3 DNA: TGTGCCAGTAGTATAGAGACAACGGGGAGTAACACCGGGGAGCTGTTTTTT
CDR3 protein: CASSIETTGSNTGELFF
J gene: TRBJ2-2
D gene: NA
V gene: TRBV19
clone size: NA

CDR3 DNA: TGCAGTGCTAGCGGGAGCCCTCGCGAGCAGTACTTC
CDR3 protein: CSASGSPREQYF
J gene: TRBJ2-7
D gene: NA
V gene: TRBV20-1
clone size: few

CDR3 DNA: TGTGCCAGCAGCCCATTTGGTGCAGGCTATGGCTACACCTTC
CDR3 protein: CASSPFGAGYGYTF
J gene: TRBJ1-2
D gene: NA
V gene: TRBV7-2
clone size: once

CDR3 DNA: TGTGCCAGCAGCGTAGCAGGATCGAACACTGAAGCTTTCTTT
CDR3 protein: CASSVAGSNTEAFF
J gene: TRBJ1-1
D gene: NA
V gene: TRBV9
clone size: NA

CDR3 DNA: TGTGCCAGCAGGAGACAGAGACATGAAAAACTGTTTTTT
CDR3 protein: CASRRQRHEKLFF
J gene: TRBJ1-4
D gene: NA
V gene: TRBV25-1
clone size: NA

CDR3 DNA: TGTGCCAGCAGTTACCCCGACTACACGGAGGATACGCAGTATTTT
CDR3 protein: CASSYPDYTEDTQYF
J gene: TRBJ2-3
D gene: NA
V gene: TRBV6-6
clone size: NA